These T cell receptor beta chains were read from a single sample in a study of cytomegalovirus exposure and HLA in healthy donors. Profiled with immunoSEQ multiplex PCR; TCRdb holds only in-frame clones, not every one. Counted here are 160,000 or so clones, roughly 80% occurring once; the ten biggest clones make up approximately 7%. Sample: PBMCs. These receptors originate from a woman aged 25 to 39 in good health and CMV-seropositive. Both conserved end residues are part of each CDR3. A D gene is named only where the DNA matches it firmly. A row's size may be missing; if present it is once, few, many or a size class.

>TRBJ1-6|NA|NA|TRBV12-2
CASRWGTALHYNSPLHF
TGTGCAAGTCGCTGGGGGACAGCCTTGCACTATAATTCACCCCTCCACTTT
>TRBJ2-5|NA|NA|TRBV7-9
CASSLGTLDQETQYF
TGTGCCAGCAGCTTAGGTACTCTGGACCAAGAGACCCAGTACTTC
>TRBJ2-5|NA|few|TRBV30
CAWSAGETQYF
TGTGCCTGGAGCGCAGGGGAGACCCAGTACTTC
>TRBJ2-7|NA|NA|TRBV7-2
CGPGAQYF
TGTGGCCCAGGCGCCCAGTACTTC
>TRBJ2-7|NA|NA|TRBV5-4
CASSYTGGALEQYF
TGTGCCAGCAGCTATACAGGCGGGGCCCTCGAGCAGTACTTC
>TRBJ2-1|TRBD2|NA|TRBV9
CASSLAGENNEQFF
TGTGCCAGCAGCTTAGCGGGGGAGAACAATGAGCAGTTCTTC
>TRBJ2-3|TRBD2|NA|TRBV19
CASKWSSGGTDTQYF
TGTGCCAGTAAGTGGTCTAGCGGGGGCACAGATACGCAGTATTTT
>TRBJ1-1|NA|NA|TRBV18
CASSPGGRLNTEAFF
TGTGCCAGCTCACCGGGAGGGCGGCTTAACACTGAAGCTTTCTTT
>TRBJ2-6|NA|once|TRBV5-4
CASSLGGISGANVLTF
TGTGCCAGCAGCTTGGGCGGGATTTCTGGGGCCAACGTCCTGACTTTC
>TRBJ1-2|NA|once|TRBV4-1
CASSQFGGSRGLIYGYTF
TGCGCCAGCAGCCAATTCGGGGGGTCGAGGGGCCTAATCTATGGCTACACCTTC
>TRBJ2-7|TRBD2|NA|TRBV4-2
CASSRGRGGNYEQYF
TGTGCCAGCAGCCGGGGGCGGGGGGGCAATTACGAGCAGTACTTC
>TRBJ2-4|NA|NA|TRBV6-1
CASSEVSTSLASYF
TGTGCCAGCAGTGAAGTCTCGACTAGTTTGGCTTCGTACTTC
>TRBJ2-5|TRBD2|once|TRBV19
CASRGGNSLRGTQYF
TGTGCCAGTAGGGGAGGGAATTCTCTCCGGGGGACCCAGTACTTC
>TRBJ1-2|NA|NA|TRBV28
CAISPLGDFYGYTF
TGTGCTATCTCCCCCCTAGGGGACTTCTATGGCTACACCTTC
>TRBJ2-7|TRBD1|NA|TRBV6-6
CASRTGTGLYEQYF
TGTGCCAGCAGGACCGGGACAGGGCTTTACGAGCAGTACTTC
>TRBJ2-3|TRBD2|once|TRBV5-6
CASSYGTLAGLDTDTQYF
TGTGCCAGCAGCTACGGGACTCTAGCGGGGTTGGACACAGATACGCAGTATTTT
>TRBJ1-1|TRBD1|NA|TRBV10-3
CAISERSGSRGRSDAFF
TGTGCCATCAGTGAGAGGAGTGGGTCCAGGGGGCGTTCGGATGCTTTCTTT
>TRBJ2-1|TRBD2|NA|TRBV5-1
CASRNSGGNYNEQFF
TGCGCCAGCAGAAATAGCGGGGGCAACTACAATGAGCAGTTCTTC
>TRBJ1-1|NA|NA|TRBV7-2
CASSLKRRIENTEAFF
TGTGCCAGCAGCTTAAAGCGTCGCATCGAGAACACTGAAGCTTTCTTT
>TRBJ1-3|TRBD1|NA|TRBV4-3
CASSQGQGSGNTIYF
TGCGCCAGCAGCCAAGGACAGGGCTCTGGAAACACCATATATTTT
>TRBJ1-6|NA|NA|TRBV29-1
CSGHDLRASYNSPLHF
TGCAGCGGCCACGACCTGAGGGCCAGCTATAATTCACCCCTCCACTTT
>TRBJ2-7|TRBD2|NA|TRBV5-1
CASQTGAIAGHGGEQYF
TGCGCCAGCCAAACGGGAGCCATAGCGGGACACGGGGGGGAGCAGTACTTC
>TRBJ2-1|NA|NA|TRBV7-6
CASSLVKPGGSRPYNEQFF
TGTGCCAGCAGCTTAGTTAAGCCGGGGGGCAGTAGACCCTACAATGAGCAGTTCTTC
>TRBJ1-2|NA|NA|TRBV5-6
CASSLQGKGGYTF
TGTGCCAGCAGCTTGCAGGGGAAGGGCGGCTACACCTTC
>TRBJ1-2|TRBD1|NA|TRBV28
CASSPWDRDVGGYTF
TGTGCCAGCAGTCCCTGGGACAGGGATGTTGGTGGCTACACCTTC
>TRBJ2-5|TRBD1|once|TRBV5-1
CASSRDSNVEETQYF
TGCGCCAGCAGCAGGGACAGCAACGTAGAAGAGACCCAGTACTTC
>TRBJ2-7|TRBD2|NA|TRBV29-1
CSVVLAGRYEQYF
TGCAGCGTTGTTTTAGCGGGGCGCTACGAGCAGTACTTC
>TRBJ1-1|TRBD1|NA|TRBV9
CASSAEDRVIEAFF
TGTGCCAGCAGCGCCGAGGACAGGGTAATTGAAGCTTTCTTT
>TRBJ1-2|TRBD1|NA|TRBV6-1
CASSEDGTGSVANYGYTF
TGTGCCAGCAGTGAAGACGGGACAGGCAGCGTCGCTAACTATGGCTACACCTTC
>TRBJ1-1|TRBD1|NA|TRBV5-1
CASSLIPGQGAVNTEAFF
TGCGCCAGCAGCTTAATCCCGGGACAGGGGGCAGTGAACACTGAAGCTTTCTTT
>TRBJ2-7|TRBD2|NA|TRBV4-3
CASSQGPAGVYEQYF
TGCGCCAGCAGCCAAGGTCCAGCGGGGGTGTACGAGCAGTACTTC
>TRBJ2-3|TRBD1|NA|TRBV5-5
CASSHPGQGTDTQYF
TGTGCCAGCAGCCACCCGGGACAGGGCACAGATACGCAGTATTTT
>TRBJ2-7|TRBD1|NA|TRBV28
CASSATHRGDSYEQYF
TGTGCCAGCAGCGCGACCCACAGGGGAGACTCCTACGAGCAGTACTTC
>TRBJ1-2|NA|NA|TRBV7-2
CASSPQSQGRGSGYTF
TGTGCCAGCAGCCCCCAATCCCAGGGGAGAGGTAGTGGCTACACCTTC
>TRBJ2-7|TRBD2|NA|TRBV13
CASSSTPGLAGSLNSYEQYF
TGTGCCAGCAGCTCCACACCGGGACTAGCGGGGTCCCTGAATTCCTACGAGCAGTACTTC
>TRBJ2-7|NA|NA|TRBV5-1
CASSLEAGGLSYEQYF
TGCGCCAGCAGCTTGGAGGCAGGGGGGCTTTCCTACGAGCAGTACTTC
>TRBJ1-6|NA|NA|TRBV7-8
CASSLVGLRSPLHF
TGTGCCAGCAGCTTAGTGGGGCTTCGTTCACCCCTCCACTTT
>TRBJ1-6|NA|NA|TRBV18
CASSPRRERSYNSPLHF
TGTGCCAGCTCACCGCGTCGGGAGCGGTCCTATAATTCACCCCTCCACTTT
>TRBJ2-7|TRBD1|NA|TRBV6-1
CASSVRSATGGISYEQYF
TGTGCCAGCAGTGTTCGGAGTGCGACAGGGGGTATCTCCTACGAGCAGTACTTC
>TRBJ1-4|NA|NA|TRBV4-2
CASSAGGRTNEKLFF
TGTGCCAGCAGCGCGGGGGGGCGCACTAATGAAAAACTGTTTTTT
>TRBJ2-7|TRBD2|NA|TRBV13
CASNERGLPLGLYF
TGTGCCAGCAATGAGCGGGGGTTACCCCTCGGGCTGTACTTC
>TRBJ1-2|TRBD1|NA|TRBV18
CASSPRTGEIGYTF
TGTGCCAGCTCACCGCGGACAGGGGAGATTGGCTACACCTTC
>TRBJ2-5|TRBD2|once|TRBV18
CASSSRQTSGGETQYF
TGTGCCAGCTCATCACGCCAGACTAGCGGGGGAGAGACCCAGTACTTC
>TRBJ2-5|NA|NA|TRBV4-1
CASSQVTGKRETQYF
TGCGCCAGCAGCCAAGTGACGGGGAAGAGGGAGACCCAGTACTTC
>TRBJ2-7|TRBD2|NA|TRBV4-2
CASSQGGTSPYEQYF
TGTGCCAGCAGCCAAGGTGGGACTAGCCCCTACGAGCAGTACTTC
>TRBJ2-7|NA|NA|TRBV18
CASSLGGGSDYEQYF
TGTGCCAGCTCACTGGGGGGGGGCAGCGACTACGAGCAGTACTTC
>TRBJ2-2|TRBD1|NA|TRBV6-6
CASSYSTGWTGELFF
TGTGCCAGCAGTTACTCGACAGGGTGGACCGGGGAGCTGTTTTTT
>TRBJ2-2|NA|NA|TRBV7-2
CASSLQTSTGELFF
TGTGCCAGCAGCTTGCAAACTAGCACCGGGGAGCTGTTTTTT
>TRBJ1-4|TRBD1|NA|TRBV5-8
CASRRGPSNEKLFF
TGTGCCAGCAGAAGGGGGCCATCTAATGAAAAACTGTTTTTT
>TRBJ2-5|TRBD1|NA|TRBV7-9
CASSLGSPRTGETQYF
TGTGCCAGCAGCTTAGGGTCCCCCCGGACAGGGGAGACCCAGTACTTC
>TRBJ2-5|TRBD2|NA|TRBV5-1
CASSFSGGSAETQYF
TGCGCCAGCAGCTTTAGCGGGGGGTCAGCGGAGACCCAGTACTTC
>TRBJ2-5|TRBD1|NA|TRBV2
CASRTTGGDQETQYF
TGTGCCAGCAGGACGACAGGGGGTGATCAAGAGACCCAGTACTTC
>TRBJ2-5|TRBD2|NA|TRBV4-2
CASSGGGAGYQETQYF
TGTGCCAGCAGTGGGGGGGGTGCGGGGTACCAAGAGACCCAGTACTTC
>TRBJ1-1|TRBD1|NA|TRBV6-5
CASSRPGQGNTEAFF
TGTGCCAGCAGTCGACCGGGACAGGGAAACACTGAAGCTTTCTTT
>TRBJ2-5|TRBD2|NA|TRBV6-1
CASSELASGGETQYF
TGTGCCAGCAGTGAATTGGCTAGCGGGGGAGAGACCCAGTACTTC
>TRBJ1-1|NA|NA|TRBV10-3
CAIKTDLNTEAFF
TGTGCCATCAAGACAGATCTAAACACTGAAGCTTTCTTT
>TRBJ1-2|NA|NA|TRBV30
CAWSVQEGVRSGYTF
TGTGCCTGGAGTGTACAGGAAGGGGTGAGGAGTGGCTACACCTTC
>TRBJ2-7|NA|NA|TRBV11-3
CASSGTGGGDLEQYF
TGTGCCAGCAGCGGGACCGGCGGCGGGGATCTCGAGCAGTACTTC
>TRBJ2-5|TRBD2|NA|TRBV7-3
CASSPHPSGGDLMVEETQYF
TGTGCCAGCAGCCCCCACCCTAGCGGGGGGGATTTGATGGTAGAAGAGACCCAGTACTTC